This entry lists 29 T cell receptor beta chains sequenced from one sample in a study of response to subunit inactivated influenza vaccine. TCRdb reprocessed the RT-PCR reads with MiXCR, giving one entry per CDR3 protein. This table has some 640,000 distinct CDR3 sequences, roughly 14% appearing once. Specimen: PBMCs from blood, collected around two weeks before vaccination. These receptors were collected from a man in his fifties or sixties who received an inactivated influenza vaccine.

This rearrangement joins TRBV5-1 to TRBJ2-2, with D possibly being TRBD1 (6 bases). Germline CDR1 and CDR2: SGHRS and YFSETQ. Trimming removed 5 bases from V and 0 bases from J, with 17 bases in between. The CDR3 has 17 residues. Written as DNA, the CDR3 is TGCGCCAGCAGTTATCCGGCGGCAGGGGCGAACACCGGGGAGCTGTTTTTT. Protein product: CASSYPAAGANTGELFF.

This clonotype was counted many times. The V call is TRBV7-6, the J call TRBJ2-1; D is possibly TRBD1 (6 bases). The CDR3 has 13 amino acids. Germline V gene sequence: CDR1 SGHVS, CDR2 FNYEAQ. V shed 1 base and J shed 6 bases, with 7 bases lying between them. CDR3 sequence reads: CASSLDRANEQFF. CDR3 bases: TGTGCCAGCAGCTTAGACAGGGCCAATGAGCAGTTCTTC.

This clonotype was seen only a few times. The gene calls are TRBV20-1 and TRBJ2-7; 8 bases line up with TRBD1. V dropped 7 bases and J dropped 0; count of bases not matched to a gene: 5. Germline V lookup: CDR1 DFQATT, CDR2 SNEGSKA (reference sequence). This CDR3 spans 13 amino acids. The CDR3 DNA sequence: TGCAGTGTAAGGACAGGGCCCTCCTACGAGCAGTACTTC. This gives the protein CSVRTGPSYEQYF.

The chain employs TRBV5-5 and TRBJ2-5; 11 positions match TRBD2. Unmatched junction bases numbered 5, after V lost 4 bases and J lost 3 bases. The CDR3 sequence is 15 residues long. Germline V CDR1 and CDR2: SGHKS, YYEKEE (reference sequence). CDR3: CASSLLGLAEETQYF. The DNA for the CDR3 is TGTGCCAGCAGCCTATTGGGACTAGCGGAAGAGACCCAGTACTTC.

The CDR3 bases are TGTGCCAGCAGTTTAGGGCGGGTCACGGCTGGCCTTAATTCACCCCTCCACTTT. Its translation: CASSLGRVTAGLNSPLHF. The V gene is TRBV12-3 or TRBV12-4, the J gene TRBJ1-6; D unresolved. Trimming left V 1 base short and J 6 bases short, with 19 bases between. The CDR3 totals 18 residues.

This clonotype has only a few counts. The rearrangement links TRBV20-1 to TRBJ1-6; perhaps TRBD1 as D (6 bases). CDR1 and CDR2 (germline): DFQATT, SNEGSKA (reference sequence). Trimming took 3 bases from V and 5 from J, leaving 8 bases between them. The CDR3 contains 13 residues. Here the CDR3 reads CSASYRDNSPLHF. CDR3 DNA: TGCAGTGCTAGTTACAGGGATAATTCACCCCTCCACTTT.

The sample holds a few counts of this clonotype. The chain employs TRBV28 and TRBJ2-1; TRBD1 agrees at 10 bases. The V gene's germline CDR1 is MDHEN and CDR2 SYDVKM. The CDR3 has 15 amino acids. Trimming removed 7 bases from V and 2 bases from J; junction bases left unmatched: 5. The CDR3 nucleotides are TGTGCCAGCACTACCGGACAGGGGGCCTACAATGAGCAGTTCTTC. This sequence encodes CASTTGQGAYNEQFF.

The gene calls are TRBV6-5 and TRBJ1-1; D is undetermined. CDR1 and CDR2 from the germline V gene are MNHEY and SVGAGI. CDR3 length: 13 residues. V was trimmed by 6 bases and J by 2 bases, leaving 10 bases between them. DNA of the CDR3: TGTGCCAGCAGGCATAGACACAACACTGAAGCTTTCTTT. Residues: CASRHRHNTEAFF.

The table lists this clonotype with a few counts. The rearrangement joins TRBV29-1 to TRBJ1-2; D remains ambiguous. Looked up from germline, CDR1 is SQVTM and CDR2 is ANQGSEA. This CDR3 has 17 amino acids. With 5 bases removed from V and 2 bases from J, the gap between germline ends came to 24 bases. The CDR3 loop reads CSVLFDGTSAFNYGYTF. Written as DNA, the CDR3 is TGCAGCGTTCTATTTGACGGTACCTCGGCCTTCAACTATGGCTACACCTTC. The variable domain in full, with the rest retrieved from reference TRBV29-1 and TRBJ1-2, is SAVISQKPSRDICQRGTSLTIQCQVDSQVTMMFWYRQQPGQSLTLIATANQGSEATYESGFVIDKFPISRPNLTFSTLTVSNMSPEDSSIYLCSVLFDGTSAFNYGYTFGSGTRLTVV.

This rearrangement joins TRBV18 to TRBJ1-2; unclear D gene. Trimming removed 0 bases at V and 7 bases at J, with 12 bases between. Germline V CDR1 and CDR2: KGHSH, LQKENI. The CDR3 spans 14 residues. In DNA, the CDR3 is TGTGCCAGCTCACCACCCTCCGGGATGCGTGGCTACACCTTC. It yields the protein CASSPPSGMRGYTF. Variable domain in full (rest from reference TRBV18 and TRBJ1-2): NAGVMQNPRHLVRRRGQEARLRCSPMKGHSHVYWYRQLPEEGLKFMVYLQKENIIDESGMPKERFSAEFPKEGPSILRIQQVVRGDSAAYFCASSPPSGMRGYTFGSGTRLTVV.

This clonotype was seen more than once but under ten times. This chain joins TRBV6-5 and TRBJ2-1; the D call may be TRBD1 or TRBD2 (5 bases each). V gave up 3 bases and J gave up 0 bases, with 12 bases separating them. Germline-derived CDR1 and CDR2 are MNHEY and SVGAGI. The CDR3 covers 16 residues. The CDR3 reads CASSYRGVSSYNEQFF. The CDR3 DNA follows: TGTGCCAGCAGTTATCGAGGGGTTAGCTCCTACAATGAGCAGTTCTTC.

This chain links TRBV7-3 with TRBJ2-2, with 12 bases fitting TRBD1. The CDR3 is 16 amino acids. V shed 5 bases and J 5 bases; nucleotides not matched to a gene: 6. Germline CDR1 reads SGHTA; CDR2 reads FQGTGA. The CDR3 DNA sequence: TGTGCCAGCAGCGCCGGGACAGGGGGCCTAACCGGGGAGCTGTTTTTT. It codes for CASSAGTGGLTGELFF.

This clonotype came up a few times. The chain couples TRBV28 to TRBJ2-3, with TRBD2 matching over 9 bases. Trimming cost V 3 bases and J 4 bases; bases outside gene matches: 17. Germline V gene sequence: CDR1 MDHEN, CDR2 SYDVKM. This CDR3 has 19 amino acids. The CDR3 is CASSFGGGGGGRGSDTQYF. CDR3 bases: TGTGCCAGCAGTTTCGGCGGGGGGGGCGGCGGGAGAGGGTCAGATACGCAGTATTTT. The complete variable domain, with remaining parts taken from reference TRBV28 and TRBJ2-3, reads DVKVTQSSRYLVKRTGEKVFLECVQDMDHENMFWYRQDPGLGLRLIYFSYDVKMKEKGDIPEGYSVSREKKERFSLILESASTNQTSMYLCASSFGGGGGGRGSDTQYFGPGTRLTVL.

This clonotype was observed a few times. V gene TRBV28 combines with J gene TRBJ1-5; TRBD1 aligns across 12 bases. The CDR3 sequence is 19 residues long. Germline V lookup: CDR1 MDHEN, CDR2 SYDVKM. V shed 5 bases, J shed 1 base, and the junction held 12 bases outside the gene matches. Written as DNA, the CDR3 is TGTGCCAGCAGTCGTCCGGGACAGGGGGCGGTTAGCAGCAATCAGCCCCAGCATTTT. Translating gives CASSRPGQGAVSSNQPQHF.

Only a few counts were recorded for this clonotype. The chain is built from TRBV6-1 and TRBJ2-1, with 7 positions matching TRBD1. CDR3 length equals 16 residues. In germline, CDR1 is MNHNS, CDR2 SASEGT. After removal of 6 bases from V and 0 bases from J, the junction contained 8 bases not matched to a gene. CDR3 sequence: CASRQGSPSSYNEQFF. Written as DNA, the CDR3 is TGTGCCAGCAGACAGGGGTCCCCCAGCTCCTACAATGAGCAGTTCTTC.

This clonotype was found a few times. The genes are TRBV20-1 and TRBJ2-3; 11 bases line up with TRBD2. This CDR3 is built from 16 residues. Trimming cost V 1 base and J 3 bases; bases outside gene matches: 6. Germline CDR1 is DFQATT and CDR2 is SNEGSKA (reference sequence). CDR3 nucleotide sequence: TGCAGTGCTAGAGGTTTAGCGGGGGGGCTTACAGATACGCAGTATTTT. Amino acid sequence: CSARGLAGGLTDTQYF.

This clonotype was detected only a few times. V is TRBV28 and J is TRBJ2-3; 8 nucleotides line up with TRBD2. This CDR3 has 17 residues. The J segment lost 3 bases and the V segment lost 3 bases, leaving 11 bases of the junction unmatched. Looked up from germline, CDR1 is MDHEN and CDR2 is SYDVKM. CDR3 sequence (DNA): TGTGCCAGCAGTTTTCCTTTGGTAGCGGGACCGACAGATACGCAGTATTTT. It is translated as CASSFPLVAGPTDTQYF.

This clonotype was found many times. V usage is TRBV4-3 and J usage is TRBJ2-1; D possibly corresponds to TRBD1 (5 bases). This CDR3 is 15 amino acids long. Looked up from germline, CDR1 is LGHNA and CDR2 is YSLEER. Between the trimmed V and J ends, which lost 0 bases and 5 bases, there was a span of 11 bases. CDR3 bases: TGCGCCAGCAGCCAAGATCGTCAGGGCGACAATGAGCAGTTCTTC. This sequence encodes CASSQDRQGDNEQFF.

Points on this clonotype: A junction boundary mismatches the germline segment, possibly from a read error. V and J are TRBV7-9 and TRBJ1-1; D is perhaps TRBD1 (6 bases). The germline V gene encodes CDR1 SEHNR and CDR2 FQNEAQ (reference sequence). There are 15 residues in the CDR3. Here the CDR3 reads CTSSLAGAENTEAFF. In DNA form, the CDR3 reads TGTACCAGCAGCTTAGCGGGGGCCGAGAACACTGAAGCTTTCTTT.

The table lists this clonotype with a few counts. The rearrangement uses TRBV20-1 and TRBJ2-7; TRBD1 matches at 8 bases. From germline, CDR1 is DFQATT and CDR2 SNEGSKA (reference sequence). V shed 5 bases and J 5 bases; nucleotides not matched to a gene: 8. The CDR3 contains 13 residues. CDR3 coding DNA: TGCAGTGCTTTGGACAGGGACGGCAACGAGCAGTACTTC. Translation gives CSALDRDGNEQYF.

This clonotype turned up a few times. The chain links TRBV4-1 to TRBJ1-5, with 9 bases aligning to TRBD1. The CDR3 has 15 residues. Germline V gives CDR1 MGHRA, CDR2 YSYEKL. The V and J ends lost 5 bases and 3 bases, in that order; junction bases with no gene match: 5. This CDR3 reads CASSAGTGYNQPQHF. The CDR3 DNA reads TGCGCCAGCAGCGCCGGGACAGGGTACAATCAGCCCCAGCATTTT.

In DNA form, the CDR3 reads TGTGCCAGCAGTGTCCCGACAGGCTCAACTAATGAAAAACTGTTTTTT. This codes for CASSVPTGSTNEKLFF. V usage is TRBV25-1 and J usage is TRBJ1-4, with a weak D call TRBD1 (6 bases). CDR3 length equals 16 residues. CDR1 and CDR2 from the germline V gene are MGHDK and SYGVNS. Deletions cut 4 bases from V and 0 bases from J, with 12 bases between.

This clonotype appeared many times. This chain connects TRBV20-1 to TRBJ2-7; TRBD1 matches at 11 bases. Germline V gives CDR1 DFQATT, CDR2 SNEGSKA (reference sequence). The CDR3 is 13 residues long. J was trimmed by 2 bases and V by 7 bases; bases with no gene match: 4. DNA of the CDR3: TGCAGTGGAGGACAGGGGGCAGCCTACGAGCAGTACTTC. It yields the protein CSGGQGAAYEQYF.

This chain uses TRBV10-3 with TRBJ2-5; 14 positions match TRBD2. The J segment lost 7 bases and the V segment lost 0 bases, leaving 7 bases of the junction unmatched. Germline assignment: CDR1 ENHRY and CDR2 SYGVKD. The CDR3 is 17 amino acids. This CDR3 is CAISESGTSGSFGTQYF. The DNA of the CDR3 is TGTGCCATCAGTGAGTCGGGGACTAGCGGGAGTTTTGGGACCCAGTACTTC.

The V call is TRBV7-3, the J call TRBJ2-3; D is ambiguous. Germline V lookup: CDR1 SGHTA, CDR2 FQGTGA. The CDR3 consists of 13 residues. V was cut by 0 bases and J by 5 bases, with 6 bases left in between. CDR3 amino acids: CASSLTQLDTQYF. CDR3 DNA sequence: TGTGCCAGCAGCTTAACGCAACTAGATACGCAGTATTTT.

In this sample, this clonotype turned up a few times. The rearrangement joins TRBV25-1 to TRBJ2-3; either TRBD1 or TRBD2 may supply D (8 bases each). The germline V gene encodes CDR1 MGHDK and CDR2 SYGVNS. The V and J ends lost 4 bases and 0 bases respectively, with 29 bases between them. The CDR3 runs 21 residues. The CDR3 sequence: CASSAGWDRKPGLESTDTQYF. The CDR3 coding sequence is TGTGCCAGCAGTGCCGGGTGGGACAGGAAACCGGGACTAGAAAGCACAGATACGCAGTATTTT.

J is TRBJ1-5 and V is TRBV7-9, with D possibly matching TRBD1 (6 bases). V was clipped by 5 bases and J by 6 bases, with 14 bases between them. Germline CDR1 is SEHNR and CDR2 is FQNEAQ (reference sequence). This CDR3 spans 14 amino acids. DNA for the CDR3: TGTGCCAGCAGCCGTACAGGGTCCTCTCAGCCCCAGCATTTT. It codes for CASSRTGSSQPQHF.

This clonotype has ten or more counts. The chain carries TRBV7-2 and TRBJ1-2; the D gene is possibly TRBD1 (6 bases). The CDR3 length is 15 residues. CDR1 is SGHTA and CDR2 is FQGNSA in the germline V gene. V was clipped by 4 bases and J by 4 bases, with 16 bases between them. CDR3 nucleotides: TGTGCCAGCAGCTCAAACAGGGTGCGCTCCTATGGCTACACCTTC. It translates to CASSSNRVRSYGYTF.

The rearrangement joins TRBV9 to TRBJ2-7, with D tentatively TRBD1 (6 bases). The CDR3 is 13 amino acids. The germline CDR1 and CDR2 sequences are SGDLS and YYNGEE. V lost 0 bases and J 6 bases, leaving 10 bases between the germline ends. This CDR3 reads CASSVGGRGEQYF. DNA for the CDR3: TGTGCCAGCAGCGTAGGGGGCAGGGGCGAGCAGTACTTC.